The sequence of this TCR beta chain was determined in a study of blood T cell repertoires in COVID-19. Study-level information: T cells, B-cell-depleted T cells, or PBMCs provided the cDNA or gDNA that served as material.

Source study methods: The assay estimated nucleated cells by amplifying reference gene primers. Only in-frame clones appear in the TCRdb table, and some are missing; sequencing was by immunoSEQ multiplex PCR. That table supplies the V and J calls and clone size; D and trimming were determined from the DNA. The sample has tens of thousands of clones, roughly 90% seen once; the top ten hold 6.9%. This clone appeared a single time. Trimming removed 4 bases at V and 7 bases at J, with 10 bases between. The CDR3 length is 12 residues. Germline V lookup: CDR1 MNHEY, CDR2 SMNVEV (reference sequence). This chain connects TRBV27 to TRBJ1-2; TRBD1 might be the D (5 bases). Sequences were obtained from peripheral blood. The TCR sequence derives from a human donor in a cohort sampled during active COVID-19. CDR3 loop: CASSSGYGGYTF. CDR3 DNA: TGTGCCAGCAGTTCAGGGTACGGTGGCTACACCTTC.